The T cell receptor beta chain under discussion was sequenced for a study of shared clonotypes between healthy human individuals. Looking at the study overall: Aged 18 to 49, the donors were a couple of women and a few men. General study findings and limits: Represented diversity, genetic and exposure-history alike, was limited by few donors. Naive subsets generally exceeded memory subsets in estimated richness.

Notes on this clone: Its antigen is as yet unknown.

CD45RO negativity and positive selection for CCR7 defined naive CD8 cells, a population that excluded terminally differentiated effector memory CD45RA+ cells. CDR1 and CDR2 from the germline V gene are LGHNA and YSLEER. The CDR3 totals 17 residues. V lost 3 bases and J lost 2, with 18 bases in between. Per sorted-subset replicate PCR, input was approximately 0.2 ug DNA, representing 30,000 or so T cell genomes. The data were produced by immunoSEQ multiplex PCR, yet TCRdb's version contains in-frame clones alone and is incomplete. The repertoire holds about 2,200,000 clones, with 85% to 95% as singletons.

This chain uses TRBV4-3 with TRBJ2-3; possible D gene TRBD2, 6 bases. This clonotype was sampled from a young man in good health. Some clones in this sample may be carry-over from other donors' samples. Material for sequencing was naive CD8+ T cells from PBMCs. DNA for the CDR3: TGCGCCAGCAGCCAGACCAACAGCGGGTCCCTCACAGATACGCAGTATTTT. This gives the protein CASSQTNSGSLTDTQYF.